This TCR beta chain was found in a study of blood T cell repertoires in COVID-19. At the level of the study: COVID-19 samples from acute and convalescent phases originated in the United States, Italy and Spain. PBMCs, B-cell-depleted T cells, or T cells were the source of the cDNA or gDNA that made up the material.

Source study methods: Reference gene primer amplification in the assay estimated nucleated cell counts. Generated by immunoSEQ multiplex PCR, the TCRdb table keeps only in-frame clones and is missing some. The D gene and trimming were derived from the DNA, and the V and J assignments and clone size from that table. The table has approximately 150,000 clones, roughly 89% seen once. The source is a woman between 45 and 65 years old with active or convalescent COVID-19. Sequenced: peripheral blood.

The DNA of the CDR3 is TGTGCCAGCAGCCTTGGGACAGGGGCTGAAAAACTGTTTTTT. It codes for CASSLGTGAEKLFF. This chain links TRBV3-1 (or the pseudogene TRBV3-2) with TRBJ1-4; 10 nucleotides align to TRBD1. V gave up 4 bases and J gave up 7 bases; unmatched junction bases: 3. Per germline, CDR1 LGHDT and CDR2 YNNKEL (reference sequence). This CDR3 is built from 14 residues.